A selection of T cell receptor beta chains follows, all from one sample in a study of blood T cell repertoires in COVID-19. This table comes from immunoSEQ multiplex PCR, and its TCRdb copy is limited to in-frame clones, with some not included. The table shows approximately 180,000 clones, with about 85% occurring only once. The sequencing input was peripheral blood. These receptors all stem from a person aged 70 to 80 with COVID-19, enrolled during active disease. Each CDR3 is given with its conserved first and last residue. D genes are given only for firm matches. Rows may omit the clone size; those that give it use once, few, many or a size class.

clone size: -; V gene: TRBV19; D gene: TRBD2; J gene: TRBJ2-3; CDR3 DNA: TGTGCCAGTAGGAGGAGCGGGGGGGCCGATTCAGATACGCAGTATTTT; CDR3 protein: CASRRSGGADSDTQYF
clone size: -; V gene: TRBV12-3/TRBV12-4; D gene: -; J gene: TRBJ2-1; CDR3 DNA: TGTGCCAGCAGTTTACGGGTTTACAATGAGCAGTTCTTC; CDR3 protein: CASSLRVYNEQFF
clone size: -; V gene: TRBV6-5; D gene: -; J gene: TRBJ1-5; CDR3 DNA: TGTGCCAGCAGTTACTCCCCCCAGGGGTGGTTGCAGCCCCAGCATTTT; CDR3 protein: CASSYSPQGWLQPQHF
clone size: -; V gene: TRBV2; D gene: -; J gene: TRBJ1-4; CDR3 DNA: TGTGCCAGCCAGGGGTTGTTTGAAAAACTGTTTTTT; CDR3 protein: CASQGLFEKLFF
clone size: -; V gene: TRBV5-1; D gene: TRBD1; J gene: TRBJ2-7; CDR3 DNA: TGCGCCAGCAGCTTGGTACAGGGGTCTGACGAGCAGTACTTC; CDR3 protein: CASSLVQGSDEQYF
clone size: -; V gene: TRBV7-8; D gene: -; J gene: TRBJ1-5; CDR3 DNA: TGTGCCAGCAGCTTAGACAGGCCGAGCCAAACTCAGCCCCAGCATTTT; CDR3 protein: CASSLDRPSQTQPQHF
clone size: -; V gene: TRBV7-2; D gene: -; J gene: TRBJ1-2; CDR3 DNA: TGTGCCAGCTTAAAGCGACCGACCGACTATGGCTACACCTTC; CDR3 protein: CASLKRPTDYGYTF
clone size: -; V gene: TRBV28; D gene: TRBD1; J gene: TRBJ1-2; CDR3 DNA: TGTGCCAGTAAACCGGGACAGTCGCAGGGCTACACCTTC; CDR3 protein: CASKPGQSQGYTF
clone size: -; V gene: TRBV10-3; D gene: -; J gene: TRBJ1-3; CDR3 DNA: TGTGCCATCAGGGGGGGGCCTGGAAACACCATATATTTT; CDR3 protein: CAIRGGPGNTIYF
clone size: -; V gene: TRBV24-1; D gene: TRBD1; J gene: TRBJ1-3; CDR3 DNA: TGTGCCACCAGTGACCCCATGGACAGGGAGGGCACCATATATTTT; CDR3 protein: CATSDPMDREGTIYF
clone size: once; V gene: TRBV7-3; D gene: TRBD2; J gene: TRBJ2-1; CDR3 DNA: TGTGCCAGCAGCTTAACGCCTAGCGGATACAATGAGCAGTTCTTC; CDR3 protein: CASSLTPSGYNEQFF
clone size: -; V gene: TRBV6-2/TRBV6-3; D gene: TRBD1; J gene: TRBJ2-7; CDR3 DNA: TGTGCCAGCAGTTCCCGGACAGGGGTCAGAACCTACGAGCAGTACTTC; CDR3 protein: CASSSRTGVRTYEQYF
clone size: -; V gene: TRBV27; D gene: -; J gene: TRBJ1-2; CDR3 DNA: TGTGCCAGCAGGCCACAGGGTTCCTATGGCTACACCTTC; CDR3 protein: CASRPQGSYGYTF
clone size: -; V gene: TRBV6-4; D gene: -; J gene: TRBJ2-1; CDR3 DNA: TGTGCCAGCAGTGACCGGTCCCGGGGTGATGAGCAGTTCTTC; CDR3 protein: CASSDRSRGDEQFF
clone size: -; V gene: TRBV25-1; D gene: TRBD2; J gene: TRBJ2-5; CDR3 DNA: TGTGCCAGCAGTGACCCACAGCGGGGGGGCCTTGAGACCCAGTACTTC; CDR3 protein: CASSDPQRGGLETQYF
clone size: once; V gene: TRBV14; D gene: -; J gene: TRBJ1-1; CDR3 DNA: TGTGCCAGCAGCTCACAGTCCGGAGGGAACACTGAAGCTTTCTTT; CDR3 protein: CASSSQSGGNTEAFF
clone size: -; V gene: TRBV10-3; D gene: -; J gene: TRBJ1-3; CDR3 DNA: TGTGCCGTAAGCAGACAGCCTGACTCTGGAAACACCATATATTTT; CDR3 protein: CAVSRQPDSGNTIYF
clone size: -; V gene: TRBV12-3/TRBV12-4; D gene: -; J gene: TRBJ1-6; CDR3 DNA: TGTGCCAGCCTCGGGGGCCACTTT; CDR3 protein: CASLGGHF
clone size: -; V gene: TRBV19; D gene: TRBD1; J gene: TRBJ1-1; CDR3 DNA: TGTGCCAGCCTACGACAGGGGACCACTGAAGCTTTCTTT; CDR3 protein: CASLRQGTTEAFF
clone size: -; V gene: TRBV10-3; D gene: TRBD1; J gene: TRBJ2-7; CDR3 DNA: TGTGCCATCAGTGAGTCGCTGGGGACAGGGCCAGGAGAGCAGTACTTC; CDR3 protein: CAISESLGTGPGEQYF
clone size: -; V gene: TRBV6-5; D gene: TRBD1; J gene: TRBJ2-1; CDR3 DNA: TGTGCCAGCAGGGGGGACAGGTTAATGGATGAGCAGTTCTTC; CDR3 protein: CASRGDRLMDEQFF
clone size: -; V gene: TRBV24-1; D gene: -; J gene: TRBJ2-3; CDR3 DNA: TGTGCCACCAGTGATTGGGGCAGGAGCACAGATACGCAGTATTTT; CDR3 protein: CATSDWGRSTDTQYF
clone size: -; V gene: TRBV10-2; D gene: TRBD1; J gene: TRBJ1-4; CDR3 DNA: TGCGCCAGCAGCGCCGGGACAGGGGGCTTGGGTGAAAAACTGTTTTTT; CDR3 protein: CASSAGTGGLGEKLFF
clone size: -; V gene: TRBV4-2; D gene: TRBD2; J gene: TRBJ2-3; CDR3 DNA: TGTGCCAGCAGCCCAGGTGCGGGACTAGGGGTAGATACGCAGTATTTT; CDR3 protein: CASSPGAGLGVDTQYF
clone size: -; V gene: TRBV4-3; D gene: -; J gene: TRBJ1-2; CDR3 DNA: TGCGCCAGCAGCCAAACTCAGGACAGCTATGGCTACACCTTC; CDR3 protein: CASSQTQDSYGYTF
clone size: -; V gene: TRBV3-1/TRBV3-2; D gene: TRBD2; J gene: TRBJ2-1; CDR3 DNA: TGTGCCAGCAGCCAAGATAGTAGCGGGGTATCCAAAAATGAGCAGTTCTTC; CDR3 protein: CASSQDSSGVSKNEQFF
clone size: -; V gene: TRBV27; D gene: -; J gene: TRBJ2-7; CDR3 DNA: TGTGCCAGCAGTTTACTGGCTAGCGAAATCCGCGAGCAGTACTTC; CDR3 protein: CASSLLASEIREQYF
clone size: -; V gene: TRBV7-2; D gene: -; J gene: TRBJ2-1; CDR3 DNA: TGTGCCAGCAGCTTAGGGCTCCAGTATGAGCAGTTCTTC; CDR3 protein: CASSLGLQYEQFF
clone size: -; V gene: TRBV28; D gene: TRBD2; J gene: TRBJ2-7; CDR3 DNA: TGTGCCAGCAGTTACCCTAGCGGGGTCTACGAGCAGTACTTC; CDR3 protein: CASSYPSGVYEQYF
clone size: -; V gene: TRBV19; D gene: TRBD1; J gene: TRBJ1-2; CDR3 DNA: TGTGCCAGTAGTATCCCAACGGACAGGGGAATCGGCTACACCTTC; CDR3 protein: CASSIPTDRGIGYTF
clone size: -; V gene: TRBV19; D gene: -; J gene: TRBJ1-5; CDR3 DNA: TGTGCCAGTAGGACTCAGGGGCCCCAGCATTTT; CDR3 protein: CASRTQGPQHF
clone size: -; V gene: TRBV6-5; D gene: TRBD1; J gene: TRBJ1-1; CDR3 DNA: TGTGCCAGCAGTTCAACAGGGGGACACACTGAAGCTTTCTTT; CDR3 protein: CASSSTGGHTEAFF
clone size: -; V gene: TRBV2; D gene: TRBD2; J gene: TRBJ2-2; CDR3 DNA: TGTGCCAGCAGCGAAGGGACTAGCAGGGTCGGGGAGCTGTTTTTT; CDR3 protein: CASSEGTSRVGELFF
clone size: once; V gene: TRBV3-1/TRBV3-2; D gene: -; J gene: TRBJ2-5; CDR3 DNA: TGTGCCAGCAGCCCCCAAAGACATATCAGCAGGGGCGAAAAAGAGACCCAGTACTTC; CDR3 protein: CASSPQRHISRGEKETQYF
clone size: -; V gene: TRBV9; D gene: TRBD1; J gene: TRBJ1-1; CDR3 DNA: TGTGCCAGCAGCGAGGGACAGGGAAACACTGAAGCTTTCTTT; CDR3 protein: CASSEGQGNTEAFF
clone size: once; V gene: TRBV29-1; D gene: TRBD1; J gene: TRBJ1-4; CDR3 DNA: TGCAGCGTTGCGGGACAGGACAATGAAAAACTGTTTTTT; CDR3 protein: CSVAGQDNEKLFF
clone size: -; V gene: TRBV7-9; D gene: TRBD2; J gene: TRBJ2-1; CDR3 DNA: TGTGCCAGCAGCTTGACTAGCGGGGCCCTCTTGAGCTCCTACAATGAGCAGTTCTTC; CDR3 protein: CASSLTSGALLSSYNEQFF
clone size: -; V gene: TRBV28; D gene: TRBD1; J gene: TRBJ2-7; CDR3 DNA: TGTGCCAGCAGCATCGCAGGACAGGGTACCTACGAGCAGTACTTC; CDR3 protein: CASSIAGQGTYEQYF
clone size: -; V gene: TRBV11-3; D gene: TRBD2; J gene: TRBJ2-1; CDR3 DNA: TGTGCCAGCAGCTTTAGCGGGAGGGTCTCCTACAATGAGCAGTTCTTC; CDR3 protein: CASSFSGRVSYNEQFF
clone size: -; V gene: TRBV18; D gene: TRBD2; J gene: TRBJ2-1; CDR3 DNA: TGTGCCAGCTCGGACACTCCGGGACTACTCAATGAGCAGTTCTTC; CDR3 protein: CASSDTPGLLNEQFF
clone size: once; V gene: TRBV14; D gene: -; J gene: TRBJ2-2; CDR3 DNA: TGTGCCAGCAGCCAAGGGGGGAGCGGGACCGGGGAGCTGTTTTTT; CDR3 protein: CASSQGGSGTGELFF
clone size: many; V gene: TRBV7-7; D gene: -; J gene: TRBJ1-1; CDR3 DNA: TGTGCCAGCAGCTCCTCCCGACAGGCTGAAGCTTTCTTT; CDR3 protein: CASSSSRQAEAFF
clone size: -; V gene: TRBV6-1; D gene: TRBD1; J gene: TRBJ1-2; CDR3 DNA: TGTGCCAGCAGTGAAAGGACAGGGGGGTATGGCTACACCTTC; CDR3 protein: CASSERTGGYGYTF
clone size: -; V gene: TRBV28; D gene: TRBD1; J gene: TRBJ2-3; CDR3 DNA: TGTGCCAGCGGGGCTCGTGACAGGGCAAACACAGATACGCAGTATTTT; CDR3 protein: CASGARDRANTDTQYF
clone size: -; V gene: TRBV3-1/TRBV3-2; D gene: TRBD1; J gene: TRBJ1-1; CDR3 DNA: TGTGCCAGCAGCCAAGAGAGAGGCAGGGGGCGGTCTGAAGCTTTCTTT; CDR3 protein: CASSQERGRGRSEAFF
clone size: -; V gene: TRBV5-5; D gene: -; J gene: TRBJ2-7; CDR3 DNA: TGTGCCAGCAGCTTAGGAGGGGATTACGGGCAGTACTTC; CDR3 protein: CASSLGGDYGQYF
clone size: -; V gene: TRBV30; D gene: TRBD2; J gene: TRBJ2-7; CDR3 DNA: TGTGCCTGGAGTGTGAAGCGGGACCGAGCCTACGAGCAGTACTTC; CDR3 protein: CAWSVKRDRAYEQYF
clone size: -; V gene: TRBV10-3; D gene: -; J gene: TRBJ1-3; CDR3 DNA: TGTGCCATCAGGGGCCACTCTGGAAACACCATATATTTT; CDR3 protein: CAIRGHSGNTIYF
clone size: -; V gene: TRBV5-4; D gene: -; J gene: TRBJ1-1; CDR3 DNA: TGTGCCAGCAGCTTGGAAGTATCAGGGGAGGCTTTCTTT; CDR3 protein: CASSLEVSGEAFF
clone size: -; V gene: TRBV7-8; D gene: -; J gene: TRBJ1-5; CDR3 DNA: TGTGCCAGCAGCTTTTCCAGGGGAGAGGGCAATCAGCCCCAGCATTTT; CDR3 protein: CASSFSRGEGNQPQHF
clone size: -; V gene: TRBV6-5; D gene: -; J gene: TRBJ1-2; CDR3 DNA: TGTGCCAGCTGCCGGGGTGCTAACTATGGCTACACCTTC; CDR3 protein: CASCRGANYGYTF
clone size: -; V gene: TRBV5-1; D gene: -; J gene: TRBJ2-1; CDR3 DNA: TGCGCCAGCAGCTCGCCCCGGGGGAGGTACAATGAGCAGTTCTTC; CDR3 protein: CASSSPRGRYNEQFF
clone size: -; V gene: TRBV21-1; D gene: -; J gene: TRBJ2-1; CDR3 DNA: TGTGCCAGCAAGCCTCCCACCCAAAGGAGACAGTCGGGACTAGCGGGGGGGAACGAGCAGTTCTTC; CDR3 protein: CASKPPTQRRQSGLAGGNEQFF
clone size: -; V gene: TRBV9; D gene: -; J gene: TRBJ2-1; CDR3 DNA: TGTGCCAGCAGCGTAGCCATTCAGAATGAGCAGTTCTTC; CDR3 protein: CASSVAIQNEQFF
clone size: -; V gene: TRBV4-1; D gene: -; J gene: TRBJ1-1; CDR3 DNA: TGCGCCAGCAGCCAAGGCCCGGGCAGGGTGACAGCCCAAGCTTTCTTT; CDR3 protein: CASSQGPGRVTAQAFF